This passage covers 13 T cell receptor beta chains from one sample sequenced in a study (dated by TCRdb to 2016 to 2017). The library came from RT-PCR. The data were produced on an Illumina MiSeq. In-frame beta chains were kept once TCRdb had trimmed the public reads at Q25 with fastp and called clones with MiXCR. For every CDR3 protein sequence, its rows merge into one entry that carries the most common genes and DNA. For this sample the table gives around 700,000 distinct CDR3 sequences, of which 12% to 15% were detected only once. 3.6% of the sample goes to the ten largest clones. The sample was memory CD4+ T cells from blood. Source of these receptors: a female donor in good health, serving as a healthy control.

This clonotype was observed at least ten times. J is TRBJ2-1 and V is TRBV5-1; no clear D. Germline CDR1 SGHRS, CDR2 YFSETQ. This CDR3 comprises 14 residues. V dropped 0 bases and J dropped 7 bases, with 11 bases sitting between them. The CDR3 spells CASSLGGMGNEQFF. CDR3 nucleotide sequence: TGCGCCAGCAGCTTGGGGGGAATGGGGAATGAGCAGTTCTTC.

This clonotype appeared once. The chain recombines TRBV28 with TRBJ2-7, with TRBD1 matching over 7 bases. CDR1 is MDHEN and CDR2 is SYDVKM in the germline V gene. This CDR3 is built from 15 residues. Losses at the gene ends were 2 bases for V and 7 bases for J; bases not matched to a gene: 11. CDR3 region: CASSLTGTAALEQYF. The CDR3 region has the DNA TGTGCCAGCAGTTTAACCGGGACAGCCGCCCTGGAGCAGTACTTC. The full variable domain, with the rest looked up from reference TRBV28 and TRBJ2-7, is DVKVTQSSRYLVKRTGEKVFLECVQDMDHENMFWYRQDPGLGLRLIYFSYDVKMKEKGDIPEGYSVSREKKERFSLILESASTNQTSMYLCASSLTGTAALEQYFGPGTRLTVT.

This clonotype was counted many times. CDR3 coding DNA: TGTGCCAGCAGTTACGTCGGTGAAGCTTTCTTT. Translation: CASSYVGEAFF. The chain uses TRBV6-2 or TRBV6-3 and TRBJ1-1; D remains unclear. The germline V gene has CDR1 MNHEY and CDR2 SVGEGT. This CDR3 has 11 amino acids. Trimming shortened V by 2 bases and J by 7 bases, and 5 bases separated the two germline ends.

This clonotype has only a few counts. The chain employs TRBV6-6 and TRBJ2-1; no firm D call. V shed 6 bases and J shed 9 bases, with 9 bases lying between them. Germline assignment: CDR1 MNHNY and CDR2 SVGAGI (reference sequence). CDR3 length: 11 amino acids. Here the CDR3 DNA reads TGTGCCAGCAGCCGTGGCCTTGAGCAGTTCTTC. Its protein product is CASSRGLEQFF.

The rearrangement joins TRBV5-5 to TRBJ1-4; D is possibly TRBD1 (5 bases). Germline CDR1 and CDR2: SGHKS and YYEKEE (reference sequence). Trimming shortened V by 4 bases and J by 8 bases, and 18 bases separated the two germline ends. The CDR3 is 15 amino acids. The DNA for the CDR3 is TGTGCCAGCAGCGGAGGGACGGCCGAAGGGGAAAAACTGTTTTTT. This encodes CASSGGTAEGEKLFF.

This clonotype has more than one count but fewer than ten. This chain links TRBV20-1 with TRBJ1-5; D gene uncertain. CDR3 length: 12 residues. V lost 6 bases, J lost 3 bases, and 9 bases lay in between. Looked up from germline, CDR1 is DFQATT and CDR2 is SNEGSKA (reference sequence). CDR3 nucleotide sequence: TGCAGTGCACGGGTGTACAATCAGCCCCAGCATTTT. It codes for CSARVYNQPQHF.

This clonotype was recorded a few times. This sequence joins TRBV20-1 and TRBJ2-5; D remains unclear. Germline CDR1 DFQATT, CDR2 SNEGSKA (reference sequence). The CDR3 loop spans 14 amino acids. Between the trimmed V and J ends, which lost 3 bases and 3 bases, there was a span of 14 bases. The CDR3 region has the DNA TGCAGTGCTAGGGAATCCGGACGCGAAGAGACCCAGTACTTC. This encodes CSARESGREETQYF.

In this sample, this clonotype turned up a few times. The gene calls are TRBV6-5 and TRBJ1-2; D is possibly TRBD1 (6 bases). The CDR3 sequence is 15 residues long. The ends were cut back, 5 bases at V and 5 bases at J, with 18 bases in the middle. CDR1 is MNHEY and CDR2 is SVGAGI in the germline V gene. CDR3 protein: CASSKAGTGRYGYTF. The CDR3 region has the DNA TGTGCCAGCAGTAAAGCCGGCACAGGGCGGTATGGCTACACCTTC.

This clonotype showed up just a few times. V and J are TRBV28 and TRBJ1-6; D is unclear. V lost 6 bases and J lost 9, with 15 bases in between. The CDR3 length is 14 residues. CDR1 and CDR2 (germline): MDHEN, SYDVKM. Here the CDR3 DNA reads TGTGCCAGCAGATCCCGGACCTTGGTTTCACCCCTCCACTTT. This sequence encodes CASRSRTLVSPLHF.

This clonotype was recorded a few times. The V gene is TRBV11-2, the J gene TRBJ2-3, with D maybe TRBD2 (5 bases). V was shortened by 2 bases and J by 0 bases, with 12 bases between the two germline ends. Germline V CDR1 and CDR2: SGHAT, FQNNGV. CDR3 length: 16 residues. CDR3 sequence (DNA): TGTGCCAGCAGCTTATACTCAACGGGGAGCACAGATACGCAGTATTTT. Encoded protein: CASSLYSTGSTDTQYF.

The chain is built from TRBV20-1 and TRBJ2-1; TRBD2 matches at 10 bases. This CDR3 region has 20 residues. From germline, CDR1 is DFQATT and CDR2 SNEGSKA (reference sequence). V trimming: 6 bases; J trimming: 3 bases; junction bases outside the gene matches: 23. CDR3 loop: CSAPPQGASGGVLYYNEQFF. As DNA, the CDR3 is TGCAGTGCCCCTCCCCAGGGGGCTAGCGGGGGAGTTTTATACTACAATGAGCAGTTCTTC.

The chain employs TRBV12-3 or TRBV12-4 and TRBJ2-7; D perhaps matches TRBD1 (6 bases). This CDR3 has 13 amino acids. Trimming stripped 6 bases from V and 3 bases from J, with 12 bases between. CDR3 DNA sequence: TGTGCCAGCAGATTTGGACAGTTCTACGAGCAGTACTTC. This sequence encodes CASRFGQFYEQYF.

In its sample, this clonotype was seen a few times. V and J are TRBV20-1 and TRBJ2-2; 7 bases are a match to TRBD1. Germline values: CDR1 DFQATT, CDR2 SNEGSKA (reference sequence). The CDR3 loop spans 14 amino acids. V lost 6 bases to trimming and J lost 3 bases; unmatched junction nucleotides: 7. CDR3 nucleotides: TGCAGTGCAAAAAGGGACAGATACACCGGGGAGCTGTTTTTT. Its translation: CSAKRDRYTGELFF.